The present entry profiles one TCR beta chain with its context. Donors were Caucasian adults residing in Nashville, Tennessee, USA. A split of CD4+ cells into CD45RA+ naive and CD45RA-negative memory subsets was performed. The sample is drawn from a study of shared clonotypes between healthy human individuals. With 4 bases clipped from V and 2 bases from J, the junction kept 7 bases outside the gene matches. The CDR3 covers 16 residues. Germline V gives CDR1 SGHRS, CDR2 YFSETQ. Some clones are missing from TCRdb's copy, which holds only in-frame ones; the method was immunoSEQ multiplex PCR. Among some 580,000 clones listed, around 97% were seen once.

This TCR came from a woman aged 25 to 39 in good health. The sequencing input was naive CD4+ T cells sorted from blood. Subset defined: CD45RA+ positively selected. The chain joins TRBV5-1 to TRBJ2-2; 8 bases are a match to TRBD2. The CDR3 spells CASSIPGGSNTGELFF. The CDR3 DNA follows: TGCGCCAGCAGCATCCCGGGAGGGAGCAACACCGGGGAGCTGTTTTTT.